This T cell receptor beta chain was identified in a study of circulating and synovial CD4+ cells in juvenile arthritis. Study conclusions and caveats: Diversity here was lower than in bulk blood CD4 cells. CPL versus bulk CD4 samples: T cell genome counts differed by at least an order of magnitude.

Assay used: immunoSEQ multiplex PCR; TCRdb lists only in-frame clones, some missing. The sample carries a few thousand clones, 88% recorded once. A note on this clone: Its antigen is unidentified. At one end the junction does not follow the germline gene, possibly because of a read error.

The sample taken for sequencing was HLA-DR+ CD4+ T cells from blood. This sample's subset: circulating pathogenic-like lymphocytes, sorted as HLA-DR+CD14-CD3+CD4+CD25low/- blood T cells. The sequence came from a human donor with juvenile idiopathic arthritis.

The CDR3 DNA reads as TGTGCCAGCAGCGTAGAAGTGGGGGGGGACAGGCTGATTTTT. Its protein product is CASSVEVGGDRLIF. The chain is built from TRBV9 and TRBJ1-4, with TRBD1 matching 8 bases. Germline V gene data show CDR1 as SGDLS and CDR2 as YYNGEE. The CDR3 is 14 amino acids.